This T cell receptor beta chain was documented in a study of CD8 T cells in ankylosing spondylitis. Looked up from germline, CDR1 is SGHDT and CDR2 is YYEEEE. The length of the CDR3 is 16 residues. V shed 0 bases and J 4 bases; nucleotides not matched to a gene: 6. TCRdb independently ran MiXCR on the 5' RACE reads; one entry per CDR3 protein. The sample includes 150,000 to 200,000 distinct CDR3 sequences, about 20% of them seen just once. This clonotype was detected ten times or more. What was sequenced was blood, either unsorted or a sorted T cell fraction (not recorded which). This chain connects TRBV5-6 to TRBJ2-3; TRBD1 agrees at 9 bases. This TCR derives from a male donor aged 10 to 35 with ankylosing spondylitis or in good health (not recorded which). As DNA, the CDR3 is TGTGCCAGCAGCTTGGCGGGACAGGGCTTAGCAGATACGCAGTATTTT. The encoded protein is CASSLAGQGLADTQYF.